Below, one TCR beta chain is given with its context. CDR3 length equals 14 residues. V dropped 4 bases and J dropped 0; count of bases not matched to a gene: 2. Germline values: CDR1 SGHRS, CDR2 YFSETQ. The sample belongs to a study of blood T cell repertoires in COVID-19. The overall study: Acute and convalescent COVID-19 samples came from the United States, Italy and Spain.

The assay was immunoSEQ multiplex PCR, and TCRdb's table has in-frame clones only and misses some. The sample consists of 25,000 to 30,000 clones, 70% to 90% of them appearing once. This receptor was obtained from a human donor in a cohort sampled during active COVID-19. Sequenced material: peripheral blood. The genes are TRBV5-1 and TRBJ1-1, with 8 bases fitting TRBD1. The chain's CDR3 is CASSPQGVNTEAFF. Here the CDR3 DNA reads TGCGCCAGCAGCCCACAGGGGGTGAACACTGAAGCTTTCTTT. The complete variable domain, with remaining parts taken from reference TRBV5-1 and TRBJ1-1, reads KAGVTQTPRYLIKTRGQQVTLSCSPISGHRSVSWYQQTPGQGLQFLFEYFSETQRNKGNFPGRFSGRQFSNSRSEMNVSTLELGDSALYLCASSPQGVNTEAFFGQGTRLTVV.